This T cell receptor (beta chain) was retrieved from a study of T cells in Graves' hyperthyroidism and ophthalmopathy (dated by TCRdb to between 2017 and 2020). Regarding the research as a whole: Peripheral blood was collected at initial diagnosis, before any treatment. To identify TCR V-J signatures that set the groups apart, the researchers used a discovery cohort of about a hundred patients, made up of 40 to 45 with Graves' ophthalmopathy and 57 with stable Graves' hyperthyroidism. Prospective prediction of ophthalmopathy was tested in an independent validation cohort of fewer than 20 hyperthyroidism patients and some 17 patients who later progressed to ophthalmopathy. The roughly 90 discovery patients were divided at random into training and test sets in a 7:3 ratio. In about 6 Graves' hyperthyroidism patients, the study also compared T-cell repertoires from thyroid tissue with T-cell repertoires from blood. After blood sampling, hyperthyroidism patients were treated with methimazole at a starting dose of 30 mg daily, and ophthalmopathy patients were treated with high-dose intravenous methylprednisolone. The paper describes TCR Vbeta CDR3 sequencing of 135 peripheral blood samples, made up of 43 ophthalmopathy patients, 70 to 75 hyperthyroidism patients and 17 progressor patients.

Amplification of TCR beta CDR3 regions was carried out from RNA transcripts. For the first round of RT-PCR on the TCR CDR3, the HTBI primer set was used together with the Qiagen OneStep RT-PCR kit. A second multiplex PCR round built the libraries, followed by size selection and purification. Libraries were sequenced paired-end with 100 bp reads on an Illumina HiSeq2000. From the authors' description of their analysis: SOAPnuke was used to process the raw data, removing reads that contained adapters or uncalled bases, had a mean Phred below 15, or lacked an exact match to the constant primer or identifier. COPE v1.2.5 was used to merge the high-quality paired reads, and each unique nucleotide sequence was defined as a clonotype. MiTCR v1.1 was used to align clonotypes to the IMGT TRBV, TRBD and TRBJ reference segments. Analysis was restricted to V-J combinations with a frequency above 0.0001, which covered roughly 99% of repertoires. The TCS score was defined as the ratio of F50 (clonal expansion) to E x V (chaos), calculated using BLOSUM62-based TCRdist between CDR3 peptides within each V-J. Welch's t-statistics and random forest reduced fewer than 550 V-J features to 10 to 15, which were used in a naive Bayes classifier (R e1071). The Morisita-Horn index was used to measure how similar the thyroid and blood repertoires were. TCRdb itself trimmed the public reads at Q25 with fastp, ran MiXCR and retained productive beta chains. Entries that share a CDR3 protein sequence are merged under the most common genes and DNA. TCRdb's processing, not the authors', yielded these V and J calls. The sample includes some 800,000 distinct CDR3 sequences, with 35% to 40% observed a single time. The ten largest clones capture about 8.9% of the sample.

Study-wide conclusions, independent of this receptor: During validation, the model predicted progression to ophthalmopathy a median of about 5.9 months ahead of onset, with around 71% sensitivity and less than 85% specificity. Sample size was not statistically predetermined, and blinding of investigators to group allocation was not performed. Ophthalmopathy was separated from stable hyperthyroidism by a 13 V-J signature model, with roughly 88% sensitivity and about 81% specificity obtained in cross-validation and 80%/75% obtained in testing. Most expanded thyroid clonotypes (frequency above 0.001) were also found in blood, which suggests that blood repertoires may mirror thyroid immune responses.

Stable Graves' hyperthyroidism was defined as the absence of progression to ophthalmopathy over 18 months of follow-up. Hyperthyroidism patients were newly diagnosed, with disease duration under 2 months, and aged 18 to 65 years. Patients with uncontrolled infections, other autoimmune diseases, pregnancy or lactation were excluded. Diagnoses were based on clinical symptoms, serum thyroxine and TRAb, thyroid ultrasound and orbital computed tomography. PBMCs were isolated from more than 8 ml of fresh peripheral blood by Ficoll-Paque density gradient centrifugation. Total RNA was extracted with Trizol reagent, and quality was checked on an Agilent 2100 Bioanalyzer. The count of this clonotype is one. Its antigen is still unknown. No per-base quality is available; no much larger clone lies one base away. A lone read offers only weak evidence. The clonotype comes from a young man with Graves' hyperthyroidism. The sequenced sample was blood.

The CDR3 amino acid sequence is: CASSRQGATGELFF. The DNA sequence is TGTGCCAGCAGTAGACAGGGGGCCACCGGGGAGCTGTTTTTT. The chain couples TRBV2 to TRBJ2-2, and 10 bases in between align with TRBD1. The CDR3 runs 14 residues from the cysteine to the phenylalanine. The DNA shown is the 42-base CDR3, in frame from base 1. V loses 5 bases at its end and J loses 4 bases; junction bases beyond the gene matches: 1. Reading the germline V gene gives CDR1 SNHLY and CDR2 FYNNEI.